Included here is one T cell receptor (beta chain) sequence, with context. Its antigen is unknown. The CDR3 consists of 15 residues. Deletions cut 5 bases from V and 0 bases from J, with 11 bases between. Looked up from germline, CDR1 is MNHEY and CDR2 is SVGEGT. This sample was included in a study of vaccination effects on CD4 cells after COVID-19. The method was immunoSEQ multiplex PCR; TCRdb's version includes in-frame clones alone and lacks a portion of them. The sample has approximately 30,000 clones, 55% to 85% seen once. Sequencing followed a ViraFEST assay step that expanded antigen-specific CD4+ T cells with viral peptide pools. Cultured cells yielded isolated CD4+ T cells after 10 to 11 days. Having tested negative for nucleocapsid antibodies, the vaccine recipients showed no prior SARS-CoV-2 infection. PBMC were cultured at approximately 2 million per well with roughly 9.7 IU/ml IL-2 and 8 to 10 ug/ml peptides. Both day 3 and day 7 saw half the medium replaced with IL-2 medium.

This sample comprised CD4+ T cells from PBMCs cultured with HCoV-OC43 spike peptides, obtained before COVID-19 vaccination. Stated subset: HCoV-OC43 spike overlapping peptide pool stimulation. The chain links TRBV6-2 or TRBV6-3 to TRBJ1-3, with D tentatively TRBD1 (5 bases). This receptor was obtained from a human donor who received a COVID-19 vaccine. CDR3 bases: TGTGCCAGCAGTACCTCGACAGCCTCTGGAAACACCATATATTTT. Translation: CASSTSTASGNTIYF.